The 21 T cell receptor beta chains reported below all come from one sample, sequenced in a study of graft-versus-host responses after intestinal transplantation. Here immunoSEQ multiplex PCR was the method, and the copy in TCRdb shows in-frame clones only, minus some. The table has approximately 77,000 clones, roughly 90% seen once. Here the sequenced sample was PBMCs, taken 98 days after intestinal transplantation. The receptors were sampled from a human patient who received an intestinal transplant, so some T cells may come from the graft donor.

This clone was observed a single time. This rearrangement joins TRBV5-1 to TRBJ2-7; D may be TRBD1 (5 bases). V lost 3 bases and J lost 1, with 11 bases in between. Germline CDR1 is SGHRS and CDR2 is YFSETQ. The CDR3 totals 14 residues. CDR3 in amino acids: CASSSGIGSYEQYF. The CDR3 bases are TGCGCCAGCAGCTCAGGGATAGGGTCCTACGAGCAGTACTTC.

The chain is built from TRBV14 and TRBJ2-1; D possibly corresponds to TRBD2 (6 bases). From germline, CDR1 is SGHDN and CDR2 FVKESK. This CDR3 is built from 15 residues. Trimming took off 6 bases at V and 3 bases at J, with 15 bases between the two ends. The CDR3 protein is CASSPGASDYNEQFF. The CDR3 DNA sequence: TGTGCCAGCAGTCCCGGGGCTAGCGACTACAATGAGCAGTTCTTC.

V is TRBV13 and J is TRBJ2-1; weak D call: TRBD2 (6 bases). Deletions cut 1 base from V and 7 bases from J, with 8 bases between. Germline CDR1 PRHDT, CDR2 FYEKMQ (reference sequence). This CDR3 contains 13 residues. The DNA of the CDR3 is TGTGCCAGCAGCTTAGTTGGGGGGAATGAGCAGTTCTTC. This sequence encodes CASSLVGGNEQFF. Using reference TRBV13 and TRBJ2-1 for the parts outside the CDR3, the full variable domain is AAGVIQSPRHLIKEKRETATLKCYPIPRHDTVYWYQQGPGQDPQFLISFYEKMQSDKGSIPDRFSAQQFSDYHSELNMSSLELGDSALYFCASSLVGGNEQFFGPGTRLTVL.

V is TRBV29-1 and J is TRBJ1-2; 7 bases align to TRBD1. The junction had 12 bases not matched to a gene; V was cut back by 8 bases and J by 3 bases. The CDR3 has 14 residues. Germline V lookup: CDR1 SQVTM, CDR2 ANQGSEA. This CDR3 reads CSFLPRDSYYGYTF. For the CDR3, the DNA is TGCAGCTTTCTACCCCGGGACAGCTACTATGGCTACACCTTC.

Here the CDR3 reads CASSLSGTGELFF. In DNA, the CDR3 is TGTGCCAGCAGCTTATCCGGAACCGGGGAGCTGTTTTTT. The chain joins TRBV7-6 to TRBJ2-2; D gene unclear. CDR1 and CDR2 (germline): SGHVS, FNYEAQ. There are 13 residues in the CDR3. Trimming cost V 2 bases and J 5 bases, with 6 bases left between them.

In DNA form, the CDR3 reads TGTGCCAGCAGCTTCCAGGCGCTTACCTACGAGCAGTACTTC. Protein: CASSFQALTYEQYF. The chain couples TRBV5-6 to TRBJ2-7, with D hard to call. V lost 2 bases, J lost 2 bases, and 11 bases lay in between. The CDR3 is 14 amino acids. From germline, CDR1 is SGHDT and CDR2 YYEEEE.

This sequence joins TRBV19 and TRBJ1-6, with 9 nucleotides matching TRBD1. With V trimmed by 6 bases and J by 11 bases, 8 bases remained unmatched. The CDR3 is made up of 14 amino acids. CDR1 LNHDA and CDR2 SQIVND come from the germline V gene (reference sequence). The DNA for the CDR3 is TGTGCCAGTAGCGGGGGACAGGGAAGGACACCCCTCCACTTT. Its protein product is CASSGGQGRTPLHF.

The CDR3 spells CASSPRASGGGDTQYF. Here the CDR3 DNA reads TGTGCCAGCAGCCCCCGAGCGAGCGGGGGGGGAGATACGCAGTATTTT. This sequence joins TRBV7-3 and TRBJ2-3; 10 bases align to TRBD2. The CDR3 extends over 16 amino acids. Germline CDR1 is SGHTA and CDR2 is FQGTGA. Unmatched junction bases numbered 10, after V lost 5 bases and J lost 5 bases.

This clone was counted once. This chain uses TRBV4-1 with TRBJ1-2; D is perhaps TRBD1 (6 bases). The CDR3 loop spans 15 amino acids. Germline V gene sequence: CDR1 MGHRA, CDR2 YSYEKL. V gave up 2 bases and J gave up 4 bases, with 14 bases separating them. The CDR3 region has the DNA TGCGCCAGCAGCCAATTCGACAGGAAGTTCTATGGCTACACCTTC. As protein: CASSQFDRKFYGYTF.

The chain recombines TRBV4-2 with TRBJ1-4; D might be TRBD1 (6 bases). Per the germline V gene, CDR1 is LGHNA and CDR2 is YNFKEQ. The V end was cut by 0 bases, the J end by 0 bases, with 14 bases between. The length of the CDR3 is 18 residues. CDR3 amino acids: CASSQDPRPGATNEKLFF. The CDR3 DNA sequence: TGTGCCAGCAGCCAAGATCCCCGGCCAGGGGCAACTAATGAAAAACTGTTTTTT.

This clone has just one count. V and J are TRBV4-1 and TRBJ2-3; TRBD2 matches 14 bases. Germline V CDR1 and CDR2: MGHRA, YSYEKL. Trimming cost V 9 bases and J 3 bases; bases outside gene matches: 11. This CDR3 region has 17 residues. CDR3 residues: CASGRRTSGRFTDTQYF. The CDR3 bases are TGCGCCAGTGGGAGGCGGACTAGCGGGAGGTTTACAGATACGCAGTATTTT.

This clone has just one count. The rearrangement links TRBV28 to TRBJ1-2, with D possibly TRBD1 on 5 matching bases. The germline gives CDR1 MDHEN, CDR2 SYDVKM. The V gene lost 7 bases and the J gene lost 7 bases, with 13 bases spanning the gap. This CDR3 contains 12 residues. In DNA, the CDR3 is TGTGCCAGCACCACCCGGCAGGGTGGCTACACCTTC. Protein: CASTTRQGGYTF.

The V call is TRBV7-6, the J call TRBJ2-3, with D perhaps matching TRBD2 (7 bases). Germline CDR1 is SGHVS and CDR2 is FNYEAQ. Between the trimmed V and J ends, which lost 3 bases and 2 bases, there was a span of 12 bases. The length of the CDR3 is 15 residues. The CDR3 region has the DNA TGTGCCAGCAGCTTTGCGGGGGCTAACACAGATACGCAGTATTTT. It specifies CASSFAGANTDTQYF.

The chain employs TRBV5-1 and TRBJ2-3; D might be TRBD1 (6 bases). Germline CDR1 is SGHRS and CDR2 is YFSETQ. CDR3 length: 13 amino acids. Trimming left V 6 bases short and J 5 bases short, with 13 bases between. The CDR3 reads CASNGPGQDTQYF. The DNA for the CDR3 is TGCGCCAGCAATGGTCCGGGACAAGATACGCAGTATTTT. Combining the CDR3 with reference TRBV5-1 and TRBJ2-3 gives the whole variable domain KAGVTQTPRYLIKTRGQQVTLSCSPISGHRSVSWYQQTPGQGLQFLFEYFSETQRNKGNFPGRFSGRQFSNSRSEMNVSTLELGDSALYLCASNGPGQDTQYFGPGTRLTVL.

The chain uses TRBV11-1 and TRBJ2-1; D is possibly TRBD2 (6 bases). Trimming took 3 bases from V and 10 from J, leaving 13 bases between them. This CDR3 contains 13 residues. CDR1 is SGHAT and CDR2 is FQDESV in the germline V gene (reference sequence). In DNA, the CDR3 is TGTGCCAGCAGCTTCGGTCCTGGGAGGGAGCAGTTCTTC. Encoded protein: CASSFGPGREQFF.

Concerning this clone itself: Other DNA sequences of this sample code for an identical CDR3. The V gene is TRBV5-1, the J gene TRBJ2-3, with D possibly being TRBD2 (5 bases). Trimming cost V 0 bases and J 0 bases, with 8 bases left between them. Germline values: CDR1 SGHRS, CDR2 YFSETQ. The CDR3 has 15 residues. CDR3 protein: CASSLERGSTDTQYF. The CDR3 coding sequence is TGCGCCAGCAGCTTGGAACGGGGTAGCACAGATACGCAGTATTTT. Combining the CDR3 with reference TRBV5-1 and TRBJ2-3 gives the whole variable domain KAGVTQTPRYLIKTRGQQVTLSCSPISGHRSVSWYQQTPGQGLQFLFEYFSETQRNKGNFPGRFSGRQFSNSRSEMNVSTLELGDSALYLCASSLERGSTDTQYFGPGTRLTVL.

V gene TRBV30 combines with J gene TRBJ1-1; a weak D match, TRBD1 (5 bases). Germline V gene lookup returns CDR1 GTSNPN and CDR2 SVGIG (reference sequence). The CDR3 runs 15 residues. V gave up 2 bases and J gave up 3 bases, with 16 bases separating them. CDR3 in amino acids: CAWSPWTPGDTEAFF. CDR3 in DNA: TGTGCCTGGAGTCCCTGGACACCCGGGGACACTGAAGCTTTCTTT.

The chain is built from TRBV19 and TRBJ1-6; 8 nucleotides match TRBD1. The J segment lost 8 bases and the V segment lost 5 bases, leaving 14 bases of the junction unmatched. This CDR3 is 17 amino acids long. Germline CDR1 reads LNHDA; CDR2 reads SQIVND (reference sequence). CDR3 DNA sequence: TGTGCCAGTAGTTACGTTGTAGGACAGGGTGCTTATTCACCCCTCCACTTT. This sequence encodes CASSYVVGQGAYSPLHF.

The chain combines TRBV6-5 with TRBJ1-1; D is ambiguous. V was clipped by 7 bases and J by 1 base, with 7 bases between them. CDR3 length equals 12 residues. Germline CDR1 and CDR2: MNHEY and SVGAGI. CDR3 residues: CASTGQNTEAFF. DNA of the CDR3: TGTGCCAGCACTGGGCAGAACACTGAAGCTTTCTTT.

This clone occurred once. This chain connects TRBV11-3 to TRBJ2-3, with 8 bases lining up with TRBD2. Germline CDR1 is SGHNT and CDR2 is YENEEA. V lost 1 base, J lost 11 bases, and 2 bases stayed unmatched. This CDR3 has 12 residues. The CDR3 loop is CASSLAGGQQYF. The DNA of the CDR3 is TGTGCCAGCAGCTTAGCGGGAGGGCAGCAGTATTTT. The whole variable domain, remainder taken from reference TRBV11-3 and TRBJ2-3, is EAGVVQSPRYKIIEKKQPVAFWCNPISGHNTLYWYLQNLGQGPELLIRYENEEAVDDSQLPKDRFSAERLKGVDSTLKIQPAELGDSAVYLCASSLAGGQQYFGPGTRLTVL.

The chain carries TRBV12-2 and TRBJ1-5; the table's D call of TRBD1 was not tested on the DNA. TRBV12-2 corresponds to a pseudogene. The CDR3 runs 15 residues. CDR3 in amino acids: CASRLWGRPDQPQHF. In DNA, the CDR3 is TGTGCAAGTCGCTTATGGGGGCGGCCGGATCAGCCCCAGCATTTT.